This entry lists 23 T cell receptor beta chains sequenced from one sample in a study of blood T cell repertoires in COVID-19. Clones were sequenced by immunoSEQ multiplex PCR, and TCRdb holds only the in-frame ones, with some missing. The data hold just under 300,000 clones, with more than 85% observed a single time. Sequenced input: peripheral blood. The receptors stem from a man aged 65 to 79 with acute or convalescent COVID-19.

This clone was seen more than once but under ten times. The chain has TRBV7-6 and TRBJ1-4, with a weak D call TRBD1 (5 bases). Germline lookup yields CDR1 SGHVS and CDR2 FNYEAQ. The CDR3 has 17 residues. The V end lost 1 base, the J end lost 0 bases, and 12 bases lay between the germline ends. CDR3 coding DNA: TGTGCCAGCAGCTTAGATCCGCCGGGGGCAACTAATGAAAAACTGTTTTTT. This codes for CASSLDPPGATNEKLFF. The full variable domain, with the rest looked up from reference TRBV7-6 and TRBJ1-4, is GAGVSQSPRYKVTKRGQDVALRCDPISGHVSLYWYRQALGQGPEFLTYFNYEAQQDKSGLPNDRFSAERPEGSISTLTIQRTEQRDSAMYRCASSLDPPGATNEKLFFGSGTQLSVL.

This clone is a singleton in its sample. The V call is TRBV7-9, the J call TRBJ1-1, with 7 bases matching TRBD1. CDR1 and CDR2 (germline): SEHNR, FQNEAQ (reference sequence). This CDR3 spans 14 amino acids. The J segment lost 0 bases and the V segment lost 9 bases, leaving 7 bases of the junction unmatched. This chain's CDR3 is CASKTGPMNTEAFF. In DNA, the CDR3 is TGTGCCAGTAAGACAGGGCCCATGAACACTGAAGCTTTCTTT.

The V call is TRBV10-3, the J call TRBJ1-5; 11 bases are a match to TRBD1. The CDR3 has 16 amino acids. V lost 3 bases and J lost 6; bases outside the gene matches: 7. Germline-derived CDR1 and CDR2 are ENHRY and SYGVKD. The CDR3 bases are TGTGCCATCAGTGATGGTGGGACAGGGGGACGTCAGCCCCAGCATTTT. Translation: CAISDGGTGGRQPQHF.

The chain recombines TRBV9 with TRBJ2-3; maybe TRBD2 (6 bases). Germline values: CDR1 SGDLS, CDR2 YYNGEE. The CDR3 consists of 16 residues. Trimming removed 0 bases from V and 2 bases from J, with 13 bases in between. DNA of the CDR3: TGTGCCAGCAGCGTAGGGGCTAGCGCTTACACAGATACGCAGTATTTT. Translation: CASSVGASAYTDTQYF.

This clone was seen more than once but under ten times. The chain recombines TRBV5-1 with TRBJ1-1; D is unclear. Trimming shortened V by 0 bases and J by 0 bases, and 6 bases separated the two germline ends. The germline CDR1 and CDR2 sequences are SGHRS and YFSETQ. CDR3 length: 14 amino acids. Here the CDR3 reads CASSLERVNTEAFF. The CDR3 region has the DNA TGCGCCAGCAGCTTGGAGCGGGTGAACACTGAAGCTTTCTTT.

The CDR3 sequence: CASTLGYEQYF. CDR3 nucleotide sequence: TGTGCCAGCACGCTAGGATACGAGCAGTACTTC. The chain joins TRBV12-3 or TRBV12-4 to TRBJ2-7; D gene unclear. Trimming removed 7 bases at V and 4 bases at J, with 8 bases between. The CDR3 loop spans 11 amino acids.

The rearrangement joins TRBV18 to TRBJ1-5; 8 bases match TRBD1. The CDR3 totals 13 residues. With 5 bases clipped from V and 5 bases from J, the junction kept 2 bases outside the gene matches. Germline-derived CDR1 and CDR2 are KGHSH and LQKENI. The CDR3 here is CASSSDRDQPQHF. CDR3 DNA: TGTGCCAGCTCATCGGACAGGGATCAGCCCCAGCATTTT.

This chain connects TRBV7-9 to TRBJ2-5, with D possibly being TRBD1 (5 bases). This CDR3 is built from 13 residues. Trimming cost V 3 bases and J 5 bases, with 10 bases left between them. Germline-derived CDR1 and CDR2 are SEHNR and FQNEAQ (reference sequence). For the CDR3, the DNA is TGTGCCAGCAGCTTGGGGCCGCCCGAGACCCAGTACTTC. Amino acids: CASSLGPPETQYF.

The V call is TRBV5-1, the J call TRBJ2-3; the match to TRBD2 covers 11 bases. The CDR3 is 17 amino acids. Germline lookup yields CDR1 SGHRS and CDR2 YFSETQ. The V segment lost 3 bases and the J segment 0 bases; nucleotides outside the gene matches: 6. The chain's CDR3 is CASSSGRLAGSTDTQYF. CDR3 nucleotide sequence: TGCGCCAGCAGCTCGGGAAGACTAGCGGGGAGCACAGATACGCAGTATTTT.

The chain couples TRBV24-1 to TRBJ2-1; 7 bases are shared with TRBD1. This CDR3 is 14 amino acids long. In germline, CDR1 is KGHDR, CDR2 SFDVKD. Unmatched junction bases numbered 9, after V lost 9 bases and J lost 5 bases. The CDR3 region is CATASLDRDNEQFF. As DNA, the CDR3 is TGTGCCACCGCCTCCCTCGACAGGGACAATGAGCAGTTCTTC.

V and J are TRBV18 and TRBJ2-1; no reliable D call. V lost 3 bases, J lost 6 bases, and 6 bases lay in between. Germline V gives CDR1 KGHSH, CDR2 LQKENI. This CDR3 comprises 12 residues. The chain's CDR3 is CASSPASNEQFF. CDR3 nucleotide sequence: TGTGCCAGCTCACCCGCGTCCAATGAGCAGTTCTTC.

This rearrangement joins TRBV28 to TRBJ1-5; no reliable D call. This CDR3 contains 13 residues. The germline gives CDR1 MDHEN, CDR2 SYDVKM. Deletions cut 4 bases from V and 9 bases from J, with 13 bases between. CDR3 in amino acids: CASSSTKGRPQHF. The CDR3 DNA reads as TGTGCCAGCAGTTCGACTAAGGGTCGGCCCCAGCATTTT. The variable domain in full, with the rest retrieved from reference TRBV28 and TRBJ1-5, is DVKVTQSSRYLVKRTGEKVFLECVQDMDHENMFWYRQDPGLGLRLIYFSYDVKMKEKGDIPEGYSVSREKKERFSLILESASTNQTSMYLCASSSTKGRPQHFGDGTRLSIL.

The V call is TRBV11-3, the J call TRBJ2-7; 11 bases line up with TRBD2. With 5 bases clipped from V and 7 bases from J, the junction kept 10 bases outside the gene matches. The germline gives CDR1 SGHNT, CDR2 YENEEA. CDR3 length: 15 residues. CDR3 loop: CASSGGTSGFWEQYF. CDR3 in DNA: TGTGCCAGCAGCGGGGGGACTAGCGGTTTTTGGGAGCAGTACTTC.

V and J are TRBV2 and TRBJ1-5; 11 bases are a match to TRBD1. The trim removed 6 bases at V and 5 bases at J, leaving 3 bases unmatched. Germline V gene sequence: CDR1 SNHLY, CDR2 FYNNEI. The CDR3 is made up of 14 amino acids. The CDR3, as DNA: TGTGCCAGCAGCGGGACAGGGGGATATCAGCCCCAGCATTTT. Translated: CASSGTGGYQPQHF.

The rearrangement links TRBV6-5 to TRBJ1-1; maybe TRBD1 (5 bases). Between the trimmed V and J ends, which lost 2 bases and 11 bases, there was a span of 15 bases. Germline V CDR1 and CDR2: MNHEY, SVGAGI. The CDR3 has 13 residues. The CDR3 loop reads CASSYEAGRGAFF. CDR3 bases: TGTGCCAGCAGTTACGAGGCAGGGCGTGGGGCTTTCTTT.

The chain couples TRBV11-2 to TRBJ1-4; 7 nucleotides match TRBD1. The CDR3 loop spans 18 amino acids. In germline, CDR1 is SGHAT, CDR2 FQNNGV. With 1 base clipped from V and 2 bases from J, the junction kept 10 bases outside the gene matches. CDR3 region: CASSLAAGGRTTNEKLFF. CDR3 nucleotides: TGTGCCAGCAGCTTAGCTGCAGGGGGAAGGACGACTAATGAAAAACTGTTTTTT.

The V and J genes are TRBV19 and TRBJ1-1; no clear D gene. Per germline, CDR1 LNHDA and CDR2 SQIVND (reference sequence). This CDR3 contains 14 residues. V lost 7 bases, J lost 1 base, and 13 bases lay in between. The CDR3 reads CASTMTRPNTEAFF. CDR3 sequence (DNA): TGTGCCAGTACCATGACAAGACCGAACACTGAAGCTTTCTTT.

CDR3 amino acids: CAISVRDEDGYTF. The CDR3, as DNA: TGTGCCATCAGTGTCAGGGATGAGGATGGCTACACCTTC. This rearrangement joins TRBV10-3 to TRBJ1-2, with a possible D match to TRBD1 (5 bases). The germline V gene has CDR1 ENHRY and CDR2 SYGVKD. CDR3 length: 13 residues. The V end was cut by 4 bases, the J end by 6 bases, with 12 bases between.

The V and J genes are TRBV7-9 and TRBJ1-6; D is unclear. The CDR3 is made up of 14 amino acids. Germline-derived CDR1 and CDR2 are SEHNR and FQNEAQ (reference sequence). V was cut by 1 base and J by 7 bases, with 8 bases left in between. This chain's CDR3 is CASSLDSANSPLHF. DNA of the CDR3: TGTGCCAGCAGCTTAGACTCCGCGAATTCACCCCTCCACTTT.

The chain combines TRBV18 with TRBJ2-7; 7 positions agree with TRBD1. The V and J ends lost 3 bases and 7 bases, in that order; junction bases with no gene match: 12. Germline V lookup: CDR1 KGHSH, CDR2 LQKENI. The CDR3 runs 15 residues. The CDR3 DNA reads TGTGCCAGCTCACCTTACAGGGGTCTCAGGGGGGAGCAGTACTTC. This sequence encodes CASSPYRGLRGEQYF.

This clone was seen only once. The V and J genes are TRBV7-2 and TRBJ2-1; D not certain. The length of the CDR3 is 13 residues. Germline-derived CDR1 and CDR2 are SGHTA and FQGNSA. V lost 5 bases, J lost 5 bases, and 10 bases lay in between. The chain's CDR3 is CASSPSSDNEQFF. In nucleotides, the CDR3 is TGTGCCAGCAGCCCGAGTTCCGACAATGAGCAGTTCTTC.

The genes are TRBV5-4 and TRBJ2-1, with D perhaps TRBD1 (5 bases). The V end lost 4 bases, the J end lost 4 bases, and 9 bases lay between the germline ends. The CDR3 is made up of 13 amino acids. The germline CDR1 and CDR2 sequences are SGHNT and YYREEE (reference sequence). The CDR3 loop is CASSPPGYNEQFF. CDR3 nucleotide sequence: TGTGCCAGCAGCCCCCCAGGGTACAATGAGCAGTTCTTC.

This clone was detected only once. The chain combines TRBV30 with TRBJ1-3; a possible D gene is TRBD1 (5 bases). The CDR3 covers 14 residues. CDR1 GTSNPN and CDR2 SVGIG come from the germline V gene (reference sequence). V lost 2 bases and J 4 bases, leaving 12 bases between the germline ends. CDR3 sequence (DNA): TGTGCCTGGAGTTTGGCAGGGAACGGAAACACCATATATTTT. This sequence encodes CAWSLAGNGNTIYF.